The T cell receptor (beta chain) under discussion was sequenced for a study of cytomegalovirus exposure and HLA in healthy donors. Looking at the study overall: The 95 to 150 validation repertoires, a later analysis reported, used the same platform as the approximately 670 first-cohort repertoires.

Findings of the study overall: Usually a TCR sequence was rare, but some public TCRs were found in many donors. According to reports, the classifier identified cytomegalovirus status with high specificity and sensitivity. The authors confirmed in vitro that a few CMV-associated chains were specific for CMV antigens.

Sequenced by immunoSEQ multiplex PCR; TCRdb stores in-frame clones only, minus some. The repertoire holds approximately 76,000 clones, with approximately 94% as singletons. The CDR3 consists of 15 residues. V gave up 3 bases and J gave up 2 bases; unmatched junction bases: 3. CDR1 is LGHNA and CDR2 is YSLEER in the germline V gene. As regards this clone: No antigen is known for it.

The sequence came from a woman under 30 in good health and CMV-seropositive. The chain has TRBV4-3 and TRBJ2-7, with 11 bases fitting TRBD2. The specimen was PBMCs. The chain's CDR3 is CASSQGTSGAYEQYF. In DNA form, the CDR3 reads TGCGCCAGCAGCCAGGGGACTAGCGGTGCCTACGAGCAGTACTTC.